These T cell receptor beta chains were read from a single sample in a study of blood T cell repertoires in COVID-19. The repertoire was sequenced with immunoSEQ multiplex PCR; TCRdb's copy has only in-frame clones and lacks some. The table lists around 140,000 clones, 88% of them singletons. Material for sequencing was peripheral blood. These receptors came from a man aged 55 to 70 with active or convalescent COVID-19. The CDR3 runs from the conserved cysteine through the conserved F or W. D genes are given only for firm matches. Part of the rows lack a size; the others show once, few, many or a class for expanded clones.

abundance	v_gene	j_gene	d_gene	CDR3aa	CDR3nt
NA	TRBV4-2	TRBJ1-6	TRBD1	CASSLGQVSNSPLHF	TGTGCCAGCAGCCTAGGACAGGTGTCGAATTCACCCCTCCACTTT
NA	TRBV5-8	TRBJ1-5	NA	CASSSDWEGSNQPQHF	TGTGCCAGCAGCTCCGATTGGGAGGGGAGCAATCAGCCCCAGCATTTT
NA	TRBV30	TRBJ1-1	NA	CAWTFRREETEAFF	TGTGCCTGGACCTTTAGGCGGGAGGAGACTGAAGCTTTCTTT
once	TRBV7-9	TRBJ1-2	NA	CASSSYNYGYTF	TGTGCCAGCAGCTCCTATAACTATGGCTACACCTTC
NA	TRBV27	TRBJ1-1	TRBD1	CASRRQGPNTEAFF	TGTGCCAGCAGGCGACAGGGGCCCAACACTGAAGCTTTCTTT
NA	TRBV24-1	TRBJ1-1	NA	CATSVTDGQGNTEAFF	TGTGCCACCAGTGTAACGGACGGGCAGGGAAACACTGAAGCTTTCTTT
NA	TRBV6-5	TRBJ2-7	NA	CASKKSLVDDYEQYF	TGTGCCAGCAAAAAAAGTCTAGTAGATGACTACGAGCAGTACTTC
NA	TRBV6-5	TRBJ2-2	NA	CASRRTDNTGELLF	TGTGCCAGCAGGAGGACCGACAACACCGGGGAGCTGCTTTTT
NA	TRBV5-1	TRBJ2-2	NA	CASSQGGGNTGELFF	TGCGCCAGCAGCCAGGGGGGCGGTAACACCGGGGAGCTGTTTTTT
NA	TRBV24-1	TRBJ2-7	TRBD2	CATSDPGRVYEQYF	TGTGCCACCAGTGACCCCGGGAGGGTCTACGAGCAGTACTTC
once	TRBV4-2	TRBJ2-1	TRBD2	CASSRGLAGINEQFF	TGTGCCAGCAGCCGGGGACTAGCGGGTATCAATGAGCAGTTCTTC
NA	TRBV28	TRBJ1-4	NA	CASSPAGPQTNEKLFF	TGTGCCAGCAGTCCCGCGGGCCCACAGACTAATGAAAAACTGTTTTTT
NA	TRBV5-4	TRBJ1-1	NA	CASSFPHNTEAFF	TGTGCCAGCAGCTTTCCCCATAACACTGAAGCTTTCTTT
NA	TRBV6-2/TRBV6-3	TRBJ2-2	TRBD2	CASSYSPLAGGRNTGELFF	TGTGCCAGCAGTTACTCCCCACTAGCGGGAGGGCGGAACACCGGGGAGCTGTTTTTT
NA	TRBV2	TRBJ2-5	TRBD2	CASSVTSGQETQYF	TGTGCCAGCAGTGTGACTAGCGGCCAAGAGACCCAGTACTTC
many	TRBV9	TRBJ2-5	NA	CASSGQGSQETQYF	TGTGCCAGCAGCGGCCAGGGGAGCCAAGAGACCCAGTACTTC
NA	TRBV28	TRBJ2-6	NA	CASSFWDINSGANVLTF	TGTGCCAGCAGTTTTTGGGACATTAACTCTGGGGCCAACGTCCTGACTTTC
NA	TRBV3-1/TRBV3-2	TRBJ1-1	NA	CASSQFSEAEAFF	TGTGCCAGCAGCCAATTCTCGGAGGCTGAAGCTTTCTTT
few	TRBV27	TRBJ1-2	TRBD1	CASSYRGSHGGYTF	TGTGCCAGCAGCTACAGGGGGTCGCATGGCGGCTACACCTTC
NA	TRBV19	TRBJ1-6	NA	CASTSPNSPLHF	TGTGCCAGTACCTCCCCCAATTCACCCCTCCACTTT
NA	TRBV19	TRBJ2-7	NA	CASSDSGGEQYF	TGTGCCAGTAGCGACTCGGGTGGGGAGCAGTACTTC
NA	TRBV5-8	TRBJ1-1	NA	CASSSQSGVNTEAFF	TGTGCCAGCAGCTCGCAGAGCGGAGTGAACACTGAAGCTTTCTTT
NA	TRBV20-1	TRBJ1-2	TRBD1	CSASSWTGGYGYTF	TGCAGTGCTAGTTCTTGGACAGGGGGCTATGGCTACACCTTC
NA	TRBV20-1	TRBJ1-1	TRBD1	CSNRGNTEAFF	TGCAGTAACAGGGGGAACACTGAAGCTTTCTTT
NA	TRBV3-1/TRBV3-2	TRBJ1-2	NA	CASSLTDYGYTF	TGTGCCAGCAGCCTCACGGACTATGGCTACACCTTC
NA	TRBV18	TRBJ2-7	NA	CASSLDSYEQYF	TGTGCCAGCTCACTGGACAGCTACGAGCAGTACTTC
NA	TRBV4-3	TRBJ2-2	NA	CASSQRQGNTGELFF	TGCGCCAGCAGCCAACGGCAGGGAAACACCGGGGAGCTGTTTTTT
NA	TRBV3-1/TRBV3-2	TRBJ1-2	TRBD1	CASSQGAGTVGGYTF	TGTGCCAGCAGCCAGGGGGCCGGGACAGTAGGAGGCTACACCTTC
NA	TRBV7-2	TRBJ1-3	NA	CASSLDDLLSGNTIYF	TGTGCCAGCAGCTTAGACGATCTACTCTCTGGAAACACCATATATTTT
NA	TRBV10-3	TRBJ1-1	TRBD1	CAISQGGTEAFF	TGTGCCATCAGTCAGGGGGGTACTGAAGCTTTCTTT
NA	TRBV11-2	TRBJ2-1	NA	CASSLDLSSGPSNHEQFF	TGTGCCAGCAGCTTAGATCTTTCAAGCGGGCCTTCGAACCATGAGCAGTTCTTC
NA	TRBV7-2	TRBJ2-1	TRBD1	CASSRDRGNEQFF	TGTGCCAGCAGCCGAGACAGGGGGAATGAGCAGTTCTTC
NA	TRBV27	TRBJ2-2	NA	CASSLSGAHGELFF	TGTGCCAGCAGTTTATCAGGGGCCCACGGGGAGCTGTTTTTT
NA	TRBV10-3	TRBJ2-7	TRBD1	CAIDGQGSEQYF	TGTGCCATCGACGGACAGGGATCCGAGCAGTACTTC
NA	TRBV29-1	TRBJ2-7	NA	CSVDMVAAYEQYF	TGCAGCGTTGATATGGTAGCGGCCTACGAGCAGTACTTC
NA	TRBV19	TRBJ1-2	NA	CASSIRDTYGYTF	TGTGCCAGTAGTATTAGGGACACCTATGGCTACACCTTC
NA	TRBV4-1	TRBJ2-7	TRBD2	CASSQDLGRVNYEQYF	TGCGCCAGCAGCCAAGATCTCGGGAGGGTTAACTACGAGCAGTACTTC
NA	TRBV11-2	TRBJ2-7	NA	CASSLELGGAYEQYF	TGTGCCAGCAGCTTAGAGCTAGGGGGTGCCTACGAGCAGTACTTC
NA	TRBV10-3	TRBJ2-5	TRBD1	CAISELDRGETQYF	TGTGCCATCAGTGAGCTGGACAGGGGAGAGACCCAGTACTTC
NA	TRBV28	TRBJ1-5	NA	CASSLRGPQHF	TGTGCCAGCAGCCTCAGGGGGCCCCAGCATTTT
NA	TRBV3-1/TRBV3-2	TRBJ2-3	TRBD2	CASSPLAGASTDTQYF	TGTGCCAGCAGCCCCCTAGCGGGAGCTAGCACAGATACGCAGTATTTT
NA	TRBV6-6	TRBJ1-5	NA	CASSYSQGANQPQHF	TGTGCCAGCAGTTACTCCCAGGGTGCGAATCAGCCCCAGCATTTT
NA	TRBV20-1	TRBJ1-1	NA	CSASPPGRGFTEAFF	TGCAGTGCTAGTCCCCCGGGCAGGGGTTTTACTGAAGCTTTCTTT
NA	TRBV27	TRBJ2-7	TRBD1	CASSTQGTGSYEQYF	TGTGCCAGCAGTACACAGGGGACGGGGTCCTACGAGCAGTACTTC
NA	TRBV10-2	TRBJ1-1	NA	CASSSPPGAEAFF	TGCGCCAGCAGTTCACCCCCCGGGGCTGAAGCTTTCTTT
NA	TRBV9	TRBJ2-6	NA	CASSKGGGAPPGANVLTF	TGTGCCAGCAGCAAAGGTGGGGGCGCTCCCCCTGGGGCCAACGTCCTGACTTTC
NA	TRBV18	TRBJ1-4	NA	CASSTTFEGTGGKLFF	TGTGCCAGCTCTACCACATTCGAGGGGACGGGAGGAAAACTGTTTTTT
NA	TRBV6-5	TRBJ2-1	NA	CASRYDSSYNEQFF	TGTGCCAGCAGATACGACAGCTCCTACAATGAGCAGTTCTTC
NA	TRBV27	TRBJ1-2	NA	CASSLRGPNYGYTF	TGTGCCAGCAGTTTACGGGGTCCCAACTATGGCTACACCTTC
NA	TRBV6-5	TRBJ1-2	TRBD1	CASSRQGANYGYTF	TGTGCCAGCAGCCGACAGGGAGCTAACTATGGCTACACCTTC
few	TRBV5-6	TRBJ1-4	NA	CASRTGQINEKLFF	TGTGCCAGCAGAACCGGACAGATTAATGAAAAACTGTTTTTT
few	TRBV7-9	TRBJ1-3	NA	CASSTHGELSGNTIYF	TGTGCCAGCAGCACCCACGGGGAGCTCTCTGGAAACACCATATATTTT
NA	TRBV28	TRBJ2-1	TRBD1	CASRYSPGTGNEQFF	TGTGCCAGCAGATACAGTCCCGGGACAGGGAATGAGCAGTTCTTC
NA	TRBV1	TRBJ1-5	NA	CTSSQDLRQGPPLNQPQHF	TGCACCAGCAGCCAAGATCTTCGGCAGGGCCCACCCCTCAATCAGCCCCAGCATTTT